Listed here is a single TCR beta chain. What this receptor recognizes is not known. No per-base quality is available; no much larger clone lies one base away. Library generation was performed with the immunoSEQ multiplex PCR assay. TCRdb holds this immuneACCESS table with in-frame rearrangements only. Some clones are missing; in checked studies, unresolved V genes explain under half, and the rest has no known cause. The sample has about 51,000 clones on record, roughly nine tenths of them singletons. The top ten clonotypes cover around 1.5% of the sample. The sample belongs to a study of control samples from healthy donors and cancer patients (dated by TCRdb to 2018 to 2020). The sample consisted of PBMCs. This TCR came from a middle-aged man with colorectal cancer.

The CDR3 has the sequence CASSPQGVNSPLHF. The nucleotide sequence is given as TGCGCCAGCAGCCCACAGGGCGTTAATTCACCCCTCCACTTT. Rearrangement joined TRBV4-1 to TRBJ1-6; the D segment could be TRBD1, given 6 matching bases. V drops 4 bases and J drops 6 bases, leaving 10 bases in between. CDR1 and CDR2 (MGHRA, YSYEKL) derive from the germline V gene. Including cysteine and phenylalanine, the CDR3 has 14 amino acids. Of all the DNA, just the CDR3 is kept, 42 bases in frame from base 1.